The TCR beta chain under discussion was sequenced for a study of T-cell memory formation after mild COVID-19. There are many counts of this clonotype. Its target is unknown. Points from the study as a whole: The pre-infection memory compartment contained some responding clones, suggesting cross-reactive memory joined.

CDR1 and CDR2 from the germline V gene are SGHTA and FQGNSA. V shed 3 bases and J 4 bases; nucleotides not matched to a gene: 3. CDR3 length: 15 residues. One entry per CDR3 protein results from TCRdb running MiXCR on the 5' RACE reads. The table has roughly 510,000 distinct CDR3 sequences, approximately 15% seen once. Material for sequencing was PBMCs or a T cell subset sorted from them (not recorded which). The chain recombines TRBV7-2 with TRBJ2-2; 9 positions agree with TRBD2. The TCR originated in an adult woman who had mild COVID-19 (a few samples of this study predate the infection). Cell type and time point are not known. DNA for the CDR3: TGTGCCAGCAGCTTCGCGGGAGGGGTCACCGGGGAGCTGTTTTTT. This sequence encodes CASSFAGGVTGELFF.